These 31 T cell receptor beta chains were sequenced from one sample in a study of blood T cell repertoires in COVID-19. Method: immunoSEQ multiplex PCR; TCRdb's copy keeps in-frame clones and lacks some. The data contain about 120,000 clones, roughly 83% of them singletons. Sample: peripheral blood. The receptors stem from a man under 40 with acute or convalescent COVID-19.

The V call is TRBV10-3, the J call TRBJ1-4; 9 bases map to TRBD1. Trimming at V came to 6 bases and at J to 7 bases, leaving 9 bases not matched to a gene. CDR1 is ENHRY, CDR2 SYGVKD, per germline. This CDR3 region has 15 residues. CDR3 DNA sequence: TGTGCCATCAGGGACCCGGTACAGGGGGCTGAAAAACTGTTTTTT. Its protein is CAIRDPVQGAEKLFF.

The J gene is TRBJ1-2, the V gene TRBV5-4; 7 bases map to TRBD1. The J segment lost 6 bases and the V segment lost 5 bases, leaving 10 bases of the junction unmatched. The CDR3 totals 14 residues. Germline CDR1 is SGHNT and CDR2 is YYREEE (reference sequence). The DNA of the CDR3 is TGTGCCAGCAGTAAAGACAGGGAAAGTGATGGCTACACCTTC. This encodes CASSKDRESDGYTF.

This clone was counted many times. The rearrangement links TRBV21-1 to TRBJ2-1; the table calls TRBD1, which could not be checked here. TRBV21-1 is a listed pseudogene. The CDR3 sequence is 16 residues long. In nucleotides, the CDR3 is TGTGCCAGCAGCAACCCGGGACAGGGTCTTAACAATGAGCAGTTCTTC. Amino acid sequence: CASSNPGQGLNNEQFF.

The chain uses TRBV9 and TRBJ2-3, with 7 bases matching TRBD2. The CDR3 spans 17 residues. Germline V lookup: CDR1 SGDLS, CDR2 YYNGEE. With 0 bases clipped from V and 0 bases from J, the junction kept 7 bases outside the gene matches. CDR3 sequence: CASSVEGGTYSTDTQYF. The CDR3 DNA sequence: TGTGCCAGCAGCGTAGAGGGAGGGACCTATAGCACAGATACGCAGTATTTT.

The J gene is TRBJ2-1, the V gene TRBV18; a possible D gene is TRBD2 (5 bases). The CDR3 sequence is 13 residues long. V shed 6 bases and J shed 5 bases, with 11 bases lying between them. The germline CDR1 and CDR2 sequences are KGHSH and LQKENI. CDR3 sequence reads: CASSPGIHNEQFF. The CDR3 DNA is TGTGCCAGCTCCCCGGGGATCCACAATGAGCAGTTCTTC. Filled out from reference TRBV18 and TRBJ2-1, the complete variable domain reads NAGVMQNPRHLVRRRGQEARLRCSPMKGHSHVYWYRQLPEEGLKFMVYLQKENIIDESGMPKERFSAEFPKEGPSILRIQQVVRGDSAAYFCASSPGIHNEQFFGPGTRLTVL.

The chain joins TRBV18 to TRBJ1-4; 7 bases are a match to TRBD1. Per the germline V gene, CDR1 is KGHSH and CDR2 is LQKENI. The CDR3 has 15 amino acids. V lost 3 bases, J lost 5 bases, and 6 bases stayed unmatched. The CDR3 DNA sequence: TGTGCCAGCTCACCGGATTCACAGGGGAATGAAAAACTGTTTTTT. Protein product: CASSPDSQGNEKLFF.

The chain links TRBV13 to TRBJ1-2; D is unresolved. CDR3 size: 15 residues. V was cut by 1 base and J by 0 bases, with 9 bases left in between. Germline CDR1 and CDR2: PRHDT and FYEKMQ (reference sequence). DNA of the CDR3: TGTGCCAGCAGCTTAGTACTCGGGGCTAACTATGGCTACACCTTC. Its protein product is CASSLVLGANYGYTF.

CDR3 sequence reads: CASRTDRGLNQPQHF. The CDR3 bases are TGTGCCAGCAGGACGGACAGGGGGCTCAATCAGCCCCAGCATTTT. The J gene is TRBJ1-5, the V gene TRBV6-7, with TRBD1 matching 11 bases. TRBV6-7 falls under the ORF class, with uncertain function. The ends lost 6 bases at V and 3 bases at J; junction bases unmatched: 4. The length of the CDR3 is 15 residues.

The rearrangement links TRBV30 to TRBJ2-7, with TRBD2 matching over 14 bases. CDR3 length: 16 residues. Germline CDR1 GTSNPN, CDR2 SVGIG (reference sequence). V was clipped by 5 bases and J by 2 bases; unmatched bases: 8. The CDR3 nucleotides read TGTGCCTGGGCCGGGACTAGCGGGAGAAGGGCCTACGAGCAGTACGTC. This codes for CAWAGTSGRRAYEQYV.

The V gene is TRBV6-2 or TRBV6-3, the J gene TRBJ2-7; maybe TRBD1 (5 bases). This CDR3 contains 14 residues. V lost 6 bases to trimming and J lost 3 bases, with 15 bases between them. Germline V gene data show CDR1 as MNHEY and CDR2 as SVGEGT. The DNA for the CDR3 is TGTGCCAGCAGCAGACAGAGCAGTGTCTACGAGCAGTACTTC. It codes for CASSRQSSVYEQYF.

This CDR3 is CASSLRTDNTYEQYF. CDR3 bases: TGTGCCAGCAGCCTAAGGACGGACAATACCTACGAGCAGTACTTC. The chain uses TRBV7-2 and TRBJ2-7, with D tentatively TRBD1 (5 bases). Deletions cut 5 bases from V and 2 bases from J, with 16 bases between. CDR1 SGHTA and CDR2 FQGNSA come from the germline V gene. The CDR3 totals 15 residues.

The chain couples TRBV19 to TRBJ1-2; a possible D gene is TRBD1 (6 bases). The CDR3 sequence is 14 residues long. The germline V and J ends were trimmed by 5 bases and 3 bases, with 13 bases remaining between them. From germline, CDR1 is LNHDA and CDR2 SQIVND (reference sequence). The CDR3 reads CASSLGQGYYGYTF. CDR3 nucleotides: TGTGCCAGTAGTCTTGGGCAGGGGTACTATGGCTACACCTTC.

The chain carries TRBV6-2 or TRBV6-3 and TRBJ2-5, with 9 bases identical to TRBD2. Per the germline V gene, CDR1 is MNHEY and CDR2 is SVGEGT. The CDR3 has 14 amino acids. V gave up 5 bases and J gave up 2 bases; unmatched junction bases: 3. CDR3 sequence reads: CASSLAGRQETQYF. Here the CDR3 DNA reads TGTGCCAGCAGTCTAGCGGGGCGGCAAGAGACCCAGTACTTC.

The chain links TRBV5-4 to TRBJ2-1; 7 nucleotides line up with TRBD2. The junction had 10 bases not matched to a gene; V was cut back by 4 bases and J by 0 bases. The CDR3 has 17 amino acids. CDR1 is SGHNT, CDR2 YYREEE, per germline (reference sequence). DNA for the CDR3: TGTGCCAGCAGCCTGGGGGACTACTTGGGCTCCTACAATGAGCAGTTCTTC. Amino acid sequence: CASSLGDYLGSYNEQFF.

The rearrangement uses TRBV2 and TRBJ1-2; 9 nucleotides agree with TRBD1. Germline V gene data show CDR1 as SNHLY and CDR2 as FYNNEI. This CDR3 has 15 amino acids. Trimming removed 3 bases from V and 5 bases from J; junction bases left unmatched: 7. The CDR3 loop reads CASSEDRGRAYGYTF. The CDR3 DNA reads TGTGCCAGCAGTGAGGACAGGGGCCGGGCTTATGGCTACACCTTC.

The chain employs TRBV27 and TRBJ1-1, with D possibly being TRBD1 (5 bases). The germline V gene has CDR1 MNHEY and CDR2 SMNVEV (reference sequence). This CDR3 comprises 14 residues. V was cut by 8 bases and J by 0 bases, with 13 bases left in between. The CDR3 loop is CASGSRAMNTEAFF. The DNA for the CDR3 is TGTGCCAGCGGATCCAGGGCTATGAACACTGAAGCTTTCTTT.

J is TRBJ2-7 and V is TRBV27, with TRBD2 identical over 13 bases. Germline CDR1 reads MNHEY; CDR2 reads SMNVEV (reference sequence). CDR3 length: 21 residues. V lost 2 bases, J lost 0 bases, and 16 bases stayed unmatched. CDR3 sequence: CASSLPRGLGTSGESSYEQYV. The CDR3 DNA reads TGTGCCAGCAGTTTACCGAGGGGGCTGGGGACTAGCGGGGAAAGCTCCTACGAGCAGTACGTC.

This clone was seen only a few times. V and J are TRBV7-6 and TRBJ1-1; 8 bases fit TRBD1. V was clipped by 5 bases and J by 8 bases; unmatched bases: 7. Germline CDR1 is SGHVS and CDR2 is FNYEAQ. The CDR3 is made up of 13 amino acids. The CDR3 DNA follows: TGTGCCAGCAGCCTAGGACAGGGCAGGGAAGCTTTCTTT. Translated, it gives CASSLGQGREAFF.

This clone was counted only a few times. This rearrangement joins TRBV6-5 to TRBJ2-1; TRBD1 might be the D (6 bases). CDR1 is MNHEY, CDR2 SVGAGI, per germline. This CDR3 has 15 residues. V lost 6 bases, J lost 9 bases, and 21 bases lay in between. CDR3 sequence (DNA): TGTGCCAGCAGACTTAACATGGCAGGGGTCAGTGAGCAGTTCTTC. It is translated as CASRLNMAGVSEQFF.

The chain combines TRBV4-2 with TRBJ1-2, with D tentatively TRBD1 (5 bases). Trimming took off 1 base at V and 7 bases at J, with 7 bases between the two ends. This CDR3 is built from 12 residues. Germline V gene sequence: CDR1 LGHNA, CDR2 YNFKEQ. The CDR3 DNA follows: TGTGCCAGCAGCCAAGCGGGGGTTGGCTACACCTTC. Translating it yields CASSQAGVGYTF.

The rearrangement uses TRBV15 and TRBJ1-6; D gene ambiguous. The CDR3 loop spans 20 amino acids. V was shortened by 1 base and J by 7 bases, with 26 bases between the two germline ends. Per germline, CDR1 LNHNV and CDR2 YYDKDF (reference sequence). DNA of the CDR3: TGTGCCACCAGCAGAGCTTTCTTTGAGACCGAGACTACAGAGAATTCACCCCTCCACTTT. Translation: CATSRAFFETETTENSPLHF.

The chain uses TRBV5-4 and TRBJ1-3, with D perhaps TRBD1 (5 bases). The ends were cut back, 4 bases at V and 7 bases at J, with 21 bases in the middle. CDR3 size: 16 residues. Germline V gene data show CDR1 as SGHNT and CDR2 as YYREEE (reference sequence). As DNA, the CDR3 is TGTGCCAGCAGCCGATCAGGCGCCTCGGGGGGGAACACCATATATTTT. Protein: CASSRSGASGGNTIYF.

The V and J genes are TRBV3-1 (or the pseudogene TRBV3-2) and TRBJ2-4; no clear D. This CDR3 comprises 12 residues. Trimming cost V 3 bases and J 5 bases, with 5 bases left between them. Germline CDR1 is LGHDT and CDR2 is YNNKEL (reference sequence). CDR3 sequence reads: CASSHIENIQYF. CDR3 nucleotide sequence: TGTGCCAGCAGCCACATTGAAAACATTCAGTACTTC.

This sequence joins TRBV11-3 and TRBJ2-3; 9 positions match TRBD2. The CDR3 extends over 16 amino acids. CDR1 SGHNT and CDR2 YENEEA come from the germline V gene. J was trimmed by 4 bases and V by 5 bases; bases with no gene match: 10. The CDR3 bases are TGTGCCAGCAGCCACAGGGCGGGGGGGTTCTCAGATACGCAGTATTTT. It is translated as CASSHRAGGFSDTQYF.

This chain joins TRBV5-1 and TRBJ2-7; 9 bases line up with TRBD2. CDR1 and CDR2 (germline): SGHRS, YFSETQ. CDR3 length equals 16 residues. Losses at the gene ends were 2 bases for V and 2 bases for J; bases not matched to a gene: 8. The CDR3 sequence: CASSFGGLAGTYEQYV. The DNA for the CDR3 is TGCGCCAGCAGCTTTGGTGGGCTAGCGGGGACCTACGAGCAGTACGTC.

The chain recombines TRBV19 with TRBJ2-3; TRBD2 is a possible D gene (7 bases). CDR1 and CDR2 from the germline V gene are LNHDA and SQIVND (reference sequence). V shed 6 bases and J shed 5 bases, with 15 bases lying between them. The CDR3 has 14 residues. This CDR3 is CASRRGGPEDTQYF. DNA of the CDR3: TGTGCCAGTAGAAGGGGGGGGCCCGAAGATACGCAGTATTTT.

J is TRBJ2-2 and V is TRBV19; no clear D gene. CDR1 is LNHDA and CDR2 is SQIVND in the germline V gene (reference sequence). This CDR3 is built from 16 residues. The V end lost 5 bases, the J end lost 3 bases, and 16 bases lay between the germline ends. CDR3 sequence: CASSDSSRVDTGELFF. The CDR3 bases are TGTGCCAGTAGTGACTCAAGTCGGGTAGACACCGGGGAGCTGTTTTTT.

The chain couples TRBV27 to TRBJ1-2, with TRBD1 as a possible D gene (5 bases). The CDR3 length is 12 residues. Trimming cost V 3 bases and J 8 bases, with 10 bases left between them. From germline, CDR1 is MNHEY and CDR2 SMNVEV (reference sequence). In DNA, the CDR3 is TGTGCCAGCAGTTTCGGGGGTGAAGGCTACACCTTC. It specifies CASSFGGEGYTF.

This chain links TRBV7-2 with TRBJ2-3, with D tentatively TRBD2 (8 bases). The V gene lost 5 bases and the J gene lost 8 bases, with 20 bases spanning the gap. The CDR3 consists of 15 residues. The V gene's germline CDR1 is SGHTA and CDR2 FQGNSA. The CDR3 is CASSTRGTSSATQYF. In DNA, the CDR3 is TGTGCCAGCAGCACCAGGGGGACTAGTTCGGCTACGCAGTATTTT. The entire variable domain, with the rest obtained from reference TRBV7-2 and TRBJ2-3, is as follows: GAGVSQSPSNKVTEKGKDVELRCDPISGHTALYWYRQSLGQGLEFLIYFQGNSAPDKSGLPSDRFSAERTGGSVSTLTIQRTQQEDSAVYLCASSTRGTSSATQYFGPGTRLTVL.

This chain connects TRBV12-5 to TRBJ1-2; D remains ambiguous. There are 12 residues in the CDR3. V gave up 7 bases and J gave up 6 bases, with 12 bases separating them. Germline CDR1 LGHNT, CDR2 FRNRAP. The CDR3 loop is CASAGFSDGYTF. The CDR3 nucleotides read TGTGCTAGTGCCGGATTTAGCGATGGCTACACCTTC. Filled out from reference TRBV12-5 and TRBJ1-2, the complete variable domain reads DARVTQTPRHKVTEMGQEVTMRCQPILGHNTVFWYRQTMMQGLELLAYFRNRAPLDDSGMPKDRFSAEMPDATLATLKIQPSEPRDSAVYFCASAGFSDGYTFGSGTRLTVV.

The genes are TRBV11-2 and TRBJ2-5; 8 bases are shared with TRBD1. The junction had 9 bases not matched to a gene; V was cut back by 1 base and J by 5 bases. This CDR3 spans 16 amino acids. CDR1 SGHAT and CDR2 FQNNGV come from the germline V gene. The CDR3 protein is CASSLVGLQGAETQYF. DNA for the CDR3: TGTGCCAGCAGCTTAGTCGGCCTCCAGGGGGCGGAGACCCAGTACTTC.